The clone carrying this T cell receptor beta chain was seen only once. The sample originates from a study of shared clonotypes between healthy human individuals. Replicate PCRs for sorted subsets used 200 ng DNA; this equaled about 30,000 T cell genomes. Measured with immunoSEQ multiplex PCR; TCRdb has only the in-frame clones, and not every one. The sample lists approximately 500,000 clones, 95% to 97% seen once, with approximately 0.06% in the top ten. The ends were cut back, 2 bases at V and 1 base at J, with 12 bases in the middle. The germline V gene has CDR1 MDHEN and CDR2 SYDVKM. The CDR3 spans 16 residues.

This receptor was identified in a woman between 25 and 40 years old in good health. V usage is TRBV28 and J usage is TRBJ1-5; tentative D call: TRBD1 (5 bases). Sequencing input: naive CD4+ T cells sorted from blood. As for subset: CD45RA+ positively selected. Written as DNA, the CDR3 is TGTGCCAGCAGTTTACTGCAGGGTATGAGCAATCAGCCCCAGCATTTT. This translates into CASSLLQGMSNQPQHF.